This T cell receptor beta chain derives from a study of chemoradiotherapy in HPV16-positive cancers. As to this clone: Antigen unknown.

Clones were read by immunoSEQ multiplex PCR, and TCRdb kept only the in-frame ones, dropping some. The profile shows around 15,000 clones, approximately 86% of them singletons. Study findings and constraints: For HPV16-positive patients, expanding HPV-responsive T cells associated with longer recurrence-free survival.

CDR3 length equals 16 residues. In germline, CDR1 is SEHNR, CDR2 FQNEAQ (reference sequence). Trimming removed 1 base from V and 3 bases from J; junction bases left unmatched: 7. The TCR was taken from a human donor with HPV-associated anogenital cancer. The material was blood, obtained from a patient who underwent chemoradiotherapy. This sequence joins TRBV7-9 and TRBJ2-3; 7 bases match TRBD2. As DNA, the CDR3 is TGTGCCAGCAGCTTAGTCGGCTGGGGAGGGACAGATACGCAGTATTTT. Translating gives CASSLVGWGGTDTQYF.